This is a list of T cell receptor beta chains from one sample in a study of blood T cell repertoires in COVID-19. Libraries were prepared by immunoSEQ multiplex PCR; TCRdb keeps only in-frame clonotypes and omits some of them. The table records around 180,000 clones, 74% of them present only once. The sequencing input was peripheral blood. The receptors here all came from a woman over 75 with acute or convalescent COVID-19. Each CDR3 is given with its conserved first and last residue. D genes are given only for firm matches. Rows may omit the clone size; those that give it use once, few, many or a size class.

d_gene: NA
j_gene: TRBJ2-3
abundance: NA
v_gene: TRBV3-1/TRBV3-2
CDR3nt: TGTGCCAGCAAGTCCTACGGAGATGTTAACGCAGATACGCAGTATTTT
CDR3aa: CASKSYGDVNADTQYF

d_gene: NA
j_gene: TRBJ1-5
abundance: NA
v_gene: TRBV5-6
CDR3nt: TGTGCCAGCAGCTCCTACAGCGGTAGCAATCAGCCCCAGCATTTT
CDR3aa: CASSSYSGSNQPQHF

d_gene: NA
j_gene: TRBJ1-3
abundance: once
v_gene: TRBV19
CDR3nt: TGTGCCAGTAGTGACGGGGTATCTGGAAACACCATATATTTT
CDR3aa: CASSDGVSGNTIYF

d_gene: TRBD2
j_gene: TRBJ2-1
abundance: NA
v_gene: TRBV7-3
CDR3nt: TGTGCCGGACTAGCGGGATTAACCCCGCTTTGTGAGCAGTTCTTC
CDR3aa: CAGLAGLTPLCEQFF

d_gene: TRBD2
j_gene: TRBJ2-1
abundance: NA
v_gene: TRBV19
CDR3nt: TGTGCCAGTAGGGAGACTAGCGGGACGGAGGAAGAGCAGTTCTTC
CDR3aa: CASRETSGTEEEQFF

d_gene: TRBD1
j_gene: TRBJ2-7
abundance: NA
v_gene: TRBV5-4
CDR3nt: TGTGCCAGCAGCCGACAGGGGATCTCTTACGAGCAGTACTTC
CDR3aa: CASSRQGISYEQYF

d_gene: TRBD1
j_gene: TRBJ1-5
abundance: few
v_gene: TRBV6-6
CDR3nt: TGTGCCAGCAGTGCCGGGACAGGTTTTGTCTCCCAGCATTTT
CDR3aa: CASSAGTGFVSQHF

d_gene: NA
j_gene: TRBJ1-4
abundance: NA
v_gene: TRBV3-1/TRBV3-2
CDR3nt: TGTGCCAGCAGCCATGGGTCAAACCGGGCAACTAATGAAAAACTGTTTTTT
CDR3aa: CASSHGSNRATNEKLFF

d_gene: NA
j_gene: TRBJ2-3
abundance: NA
v_gene: TRBV5-1
CDR3nt: TGCGCCAGCAGTGGGACTGGCACAGATACGCAGTATTTT
CDR3aa: CASSGTGTDTQYF

d_gene: NA
j_gene: TRBJ1-3
abundance: NA
v_gene: TRBV5-8
CDR3nt: TGTGCCAGCAGCCCCGCGTGGGGGCTGGGAAACACCATATATTTT
CDR3aa: CASSPAWGLGNTIYF

d_gene: NA
j_gene: TRBJ1-1
abundance: NA
v_gene: TRBV7-2
CDR3nt: TGTGCCAGCAGCTTACTGGGGGCGCGTACTGAAGCTTTCTTT
CDR3aa: CASSLLGARTEAFF

d_gene: NA
j_gene: TRBJ1-4
abundance: NA
v_gene: TRBV12-3/TRBV12-4
CDR3nt: TGTGCCAGCAGCCAGTTTGCTAATGAAAAACTGTTTTTT
CDR3aa: CASSQFANEKLFF

d_gene: TRBD2
j_gene: TRBJ2-1
abundance: NA
v_gene: TRBV10-1
CDR3nt: TGCGCCAGCAGTGGGACCAGCGGGAGTGGCTATGAGCAGTTCTTC
CDR3aa: CASSGTSGSGYEQFF

d_gene: NA
j_gene: TRBJ1-4
abundance: NA
v_gene: TRBV28
CDR3nt: TGTGCCAGCAGTTTGGGGGGGCGCCTTGAAAAACTGTTTTTT
CDR3aa: CASSLGGRLEKLFF

d_gene: TRBD1
j_gene: TRBJ2-3
abundance: NA
v_gene: TRBV7-6
CDR3nt: TGTGCCAGCAGCAAGGGACAGAAGGCAGATACGCAGTATTTT
CDR3aa: CASSKGQKADTQYF

d_gene: NA
j_gene: TRBJ1-6
abundance: NA
v_gene: TRBV7-9
CDR3nt: TGTGCCAGCAGCTTAGATCCCGGGGATTCACCCCTCCACTTT
CDR3aa: CASSLDPGDSPLHF

d_gene: NA
j_gene: TRBJ1-5
abundance: NA
v_gene: TRBV6-1
CDR3nt: TGTGCCAGCAGTGATGCGGGGACTATGCAGCCCCAGCATTTT
CDR3aa: CASSDAGTMQPQHF

d_gene: NA
j_gene: TRBJ2-7
abundance: NA
v_gene: TRBV10-2
CDR3nt: TGCGCCAGCAGAACCGGGATCTCCTACGAGCAGTACTTC
CDR3aa: CASRTGISYEQYF

d_gene: NA
j_gene: TRBJ1-1
abundance: NA
v_gene: TRBV7-9
CDR3nt: TGTGCCCCTATGTCGAATGCCGACACTGAAGCTTTCTTT
CDR3aa: CAPMSNADTEAFF

d_gene: NA
j_gene: TRBJ2-2
abundance: few
v_gene: TRBV5-1
CDR3nt: TGCGCCAGCAGGGAGGAGGGGGAGCTGTTTTTT
CDR3aa: CASREEGELFF

d_gene: NA
j_gene: TRBJ1-2
abundance: once
v_gene: TRBV5-4
CDR3nt: TGTGCCAGCAGCGGCCCAGGACAGCGCCGGGGCTACACCTTC
CDR3aa: CASSGPGQRRGYTF

d_gene: TRBD2
j_gene: TRBJ2-3
abundance: once
v_gene: TRBV9
CDR3nt: TGTGCCAGCAGCGTAGGTTCTAGCGGCGGCACAGATACGCAGTATTTT
CDR3aa: CASSVGSSGGTDTQYF

d_gene: TRBD2
j_gene: TRBJ2-2
abundance: NA
v_gene: TRBV27
CDR3nt: TGTGCCAGCCGGGGACTAGCGGGTACGAACACCGGGGAGCTGTTTTTT
CDR3aa: CASRGLAGTNTGELFF

d_gene: NA
j_gene: TRBJ2-5
abundance: NA
v_gene: TRBV7-2
CDR3nt: TGTGCCAGCAGCTTATCCGGGGGGCTAGGGGAGACCCAGTACTTC
CDR3aa: CASSLSGGLGETQYF

d_gene: TRBD1
j_gene: TRBJ1-1
abundance: NA
v_gene: TRBV28
CDR3nt: TGTGCCAGCACTTTTCTTTACCGGACAGGGCGGGATGTTACTGAAGCTTTCTTT
CDR3aa: CASTFLYRTGRDVTEAFF

d_gene: NA
j_gene: TRBJ2-2
abundance: few
v_gene: TRBV28
CDR3nt: TGTGCCAGCAGACCTAGCGTTCCCACCGGGGAGCTGTTTTTT
CDR3aa: CASRPSVPTGELFF

d_gene: TRBD2
j_gene: TRBJ2-7
abundance: NA
v_gene: TRBV7-2
CDR3nt: TGTGCCAGCAGCTTAGTGGGACTAGCGGGATCCGAGCAGTACTTC
CDR3aa: CASSLVGLAGSEQYF

d_gene: NA
j_gene: TRBJ2-7
abundance: NA
v_gene: TRBV27
CDR3nt: TGTGCCAGCAGCTCCGATTACCCGACACCACTAGCCTACGAGCAGTACTTC
CDR3aa: CASSSDYPTPLAYEQYF

d_gene: NA
j_gene: TRBJ1-5
abundance: many
v_gene: TRBV7-6
CDR3nt: TGTGCCAGCAGCCCATCCCGCAATCAGCCCCAGCATTTT
CDR3aa: CASSPSRNQPQHF

d_gene: TRBD2
j_gene: TRBJ2-7
abundance: few
v_gene: TRBV6-5
CDR3nt: TGTGCCAGCAGTTACTCGGGACTAGCTTTTGAGCAGTACTTC
CDR3aa: CASSYSGLAFEQYF

d_gene: NA
j_gene: TRBJ2-7
abundance: NA
v_gene: TRBV10-1
CDR3nt: TGCGCCAGCAGTGAGGGCAGTGGCTACGAGCAGTACTTC
CDR3aa: CASSEGSGYEQYF

d_gene: TRBD2
j_gene: TRBJ2-1
abundance: NA
v_gene: TRBV7-9
CDR3nt: TGTGCCAGCAGCCCGGGACTAGCGGGTCCTCTGGTCTTC
CDR3aa: CASSPGLAGPLVF

d_gene: TRBD2
j_gene: TRBJ2-1
abundance: NA
v_gene: TRBV28
CDR3nt: TGTGCCAGCACCCTAGGGCTAGCGGGTTACTACAATGAGCAGTTCTTC
CDR3aa: CASTLGLAGYYNEQFF

d_gene: NA
j_gene: TRBJ2-6
abundance: NA
v_gene: TRBV19
CDR3nt: TGTGCCAGTAGATTCACAGGTCTTGGCTCTGGGGCCAACGTCCTGACTTTC
CDR3aa: CASRFTGLGSGANVLTF

d_gene: TRBD1
j_gene: TRBJ2-1
abundance: NA
v_gene: TRBV18
CDR3nt: TGTGCCAGCTCAACCGGGACAGAACACAATGAGCAGTTCTTC
CDR3aa: CASSTGTEHNEQFF

d_gene: NA
j_gene: TRBJ1-2
abundance: NA
v_gene: TRBV2
CDR3nt: TGTGCCAGCTGGAATTACGAGGGTATAAGTGGCTACACCTTC
CDR3aa: CASWNYEGISGYTF

d_gene: NA
j_gene: TRBJ1-2
abundance: NA
v_gene: TRBV3-1/TRBV3-2
CDR3nt: TGTGCCAGCAGCCAAGAATCAGGCTATGGCTACACCTTC
CDR3aa: CASSQESGYGYTF

d_gene: NA
j_gene: TRBJ2-7
abundance: few
v_gene: TRBV21-1
CDR3nt: TGTGCCAGCAGCAAATTGGGGCGCGGCGAGCAGTACTTC
CDR3aa: CASSKLGRGEQYF

d_gene: NA
j_gene: TRBJ1-2
abundance: NA
v_gene: TRBV28
CDR3nt: TGTGCCAGCAGTTTAGCCAGGGCTAACTATGGCTACACCTTC
CDR3aa: CASSLARANYGYTF

d_gene: TRBD2
j_gene: TRBJ2-7
abundance: NA
v_gene: TRBV5-1
CDR3nt: TGCGCCAGCAGCTTGCCTAGCGGGACCTACGAGCAGTACTTC
CDR3aa: CASSLPSGTYEQYF

d_gene: NA
j_gene: TRBJ1-2
abundance: NA
v_gene: TRBV7-2
CDR3nt: TGTGCCAGCACCGTGGGGGCGGGCGTAAACTATGGCTACACCTTC
CDR3aa: CASTVGAGVNYGYTF

d_gene: NA
j_gene: TRBJ2-3
abundance: few
v_gene: TRBV28
CDR3nt: TGTGCCAGTTATTATAGCACCGGCCGGACAGATACGCAGTATTTT
CDR3aa: CASYYSTGRTDTQYF